A single sample is the source of the 4 T cell receptor beta chains below, sequenced in a study of identical twins. Each CDR3 protein gets one entry after TCRdb re-called the 5' RACE reads with MiXCR. Of a few hundred thousand distinct CDR3 sequences listed, about 12% are singletons. This sample also belongs to another study, concerning yellow fever vaccine responses in identical twins.

Sequencing input: CD8+ T cells sorted from blood. The source of these receptors is a woman aged 18-29 years in good health.

This clonotype was seen a handful of times. The chain employs TRBV7-9 and TRBJ2-3, with D possibly matching TRBD2 (6 bases). The CDR3 consists of 17 residues. Per the germline V gene, CDR1 is SEHNR and CDR2 is FQNEAQ (reference sequence). V dropped 2 bases and J dropped 3 bases, with 18 bases sitting between them. For the CDR3, the DNA is TGTGCCAGCAGCTTATCCGCCCGGGGGAAGGGGACAGATACGCAGTATTTT. Amino acid sequence: CASSLSARGKGTDTQYF.

This clonotype was observed a few times. The chain links TRBV7-9 to TRBJ1-4; 9 bases agree with TRBD1. CDR3 length equals 15 residues. Trimming at V came to 1 base and at J to 8 bases, leaving 5 bases not matched to a gene. The germline V gene encodes CDR1 SEHNR and CDR2 FQNEAQ (reference sequence). For the CDR3, the DNA is TGTGCCAGCAGCTTAGGGACAGGGGAATCGGAAAAACTGTTTTTT. Translating gives CASSLGTGESEKLFF.

This clonotype was found many times. This sequence joins TRBV7-9 and TRBJ2-1, with TRBD2 matching 11 bases. Germline V gene data show CDR1 as SEHNR and CDR2 as FQNEAQ (reference sequence). The CDR3 totals 14 residues. Losses at the gene ends were 5 bases for V and 5 bases for J; bases not matched to a gene: 2. The CDR3 DNA follows: TGTGCCAGCAGCGATAGCGGGGGGGACAATGAGCAGTTCTTC. The encoded protein is CASSDSGGDNEQFF. The variable domain in full, with the rest retrieved from reference TRBV7-9 and TRBJ2-1, is DTGVSQNPRHKITKRGQNVTFRCDPISEHNRLYWYRQTLGQGPEFLTYFQNEAQLEKSRLLSDRFSAERPKGSFSTLEIQRTEQGDSAMYLCASSDSGGDNEQFFGPGTRLTVL.

This clonotype occurred a few times. The chain links TRBV15 to TRBJ2-2; D is ambiguous. Trimming stripped 7 bases from V and 6 bases from J, with 6 bases between. This CDR3 region has 11 residues. From germline, CDR1 is LNHNV and CDR2 YYDKDF (reference sequence). CDR3: CATKSAGELFF. CDR3 bases: TGTGCCACCAAGTCCGCCGGGGAGCTGTTTTTT.